Below are 4 T cell receptor beta chains sequenced from a single sample in a study of cytomegalovirus exposure and HLA in healthy donors. Primers: 60 Vbeta forward and 13 Jbeta reverse. The data were produced by immunoSEQ multiplex PCR, yet TCRdb's version contains in-frame clones alone and is incomplete. This table has 200,000 to 250,000 clones, 75% to 85% appearing once. The sample was PBMCs. These TCRs come from a woman aged 55 to 70 in good health and CMV-seropositive.

The chain is built from TRBV15 and TRBJ2-3, with 10 bases lining up with TRBD2. Per the germline V gene, CDR1 is LNHNV and CDR2 is YYDKDF (reference sequence). V lost 3 bases, J lost 2 bases, and 8 bases stayed unmatched. The CDR3 is 17 amino acids. For the CDR3, the DNA is TGTGCCACCAGCAGCGATTCCGGGACTAGCGACACAGATACGCAGTATTTT. The encoded protein is CATSSDSGTSDTDTQYF.

V gene TRBV19 combines with J gene TRBJ1-2, with D tentatively TRBD1 (5 bases). Trimming removed 4 bases at V and 8 bases at J, with 23 bases between. This CDR3 is 16 amino acids long. Germline CDR1 reads LNHDA; CDR2 reads SQIVND (reference sequence). Here the CDR3 reads CASSSPGVTERKGYTF. CDR3 bases: TGTGCCAGTAGTAGTCCTGGGGTGACAGAACGAAAGGGCTACACCTTC.

The J gene is TRBJ2-2, the V gene TRBV5-1; 12 nucleotides match TRBD2. The CDR3 is made up of 18 amino acids. The trim removed 3 bases at V and 4 bases at J, leaving 10 bases unmatched. CDR1 is SGHRS, CDR2 YFSETQ, per germline. The CDR3 sequence: CASSSALAGGLGTGELFF. The CDR3 coding sequence is TGCGCCAGCAGCTCCGCGCTAGCGGGGGGGCTTGGCACCGGGGAGCTGTTTTTT.

J is TRBJ2-3 and V is TRBV7-9; D is undetermined. Trimming stripped 5 bases from V and 1 base from J, with 10 bases between. CDR1 is SEHNR and CDR2 is FQNEAQ in the germline V gene (reference sequence). The CDR3 extends over 14 amino acids. The CDR3 DNA sequence: TGTGCCAGCAGCCTTGGCTTGGGCACAGATACGCAGTATTTT. It encodes CASSLGLGTDTQYF.